The 17 T cell receptor beta chains below were found in one sample sequenced in a study of regulatory T cells in long-lasting Graves disease. As for time point: persistent/refractory GD, antithyroid drugs over 5 years with positive TRAb. RNA from PBMCs was the source of the TCR library. Both iRepertoire HTBI primers and Arm-PCR of CDR3 regions were used to build the TCR beta libraries. TCRdb re-called the multiplex PCR reads with MiXCR, one entry per CDR3 protein. The sample shows 360,000 or so distinct CDR3 sequences, around 23% of them seen only once. This specimen was peripheral blood mononuclear cells (PBMCs), taken when the disease was refractory, from a patient treated with antithyroid drugs. Receptors were obtained from a woman in her forties with Graves disease.

This clonotype has just a few counts. This chain joins TRBV15 and TRBJ2-7; possible D gene TRBD2, 5 bases. Germline-derived CDR1 and CDR2 are LNHNV and YYDKDF (reference sequence). CDR3 length equals 14 residues. V was shortened by 1 base and J by 7 bases, with 14 bases between the two germline ends. This chain's CDR3 is CATSRGREPGEQYF. Written as DNA, the CDR3 is TGTGCCACCAGCAGAGGAAGGGAGCCGGGGGAGCAGTACTTC.

This clonotype was counted a few times. This chain uses TRBV10-3 with TRBJ1-1; tentative D call: TRBD1 (6 bases). V dropped 6 bases and J dropped 1 base, with 21 bases sitting between them. Germline-derived CDR1 and CDR2 are ENHRY and SYGVKD. The CDR3 length is 17 residues. The CDR3 sequence: CAIRPYLTGTRNTEAFF. The CDR3, as DNA: TGTGCCATCAGACCATACTTAACCGGGACAAGGAACACTGAAGCTTTCTTT.

There are many counts of this clonotype. J is TRBJ1-1 and V is TRBV2, with a tentative D call TRBD1 (5 bases). Per germline, CDR1 SNHLY and CDR2 FYNNEI. The CDR3 runs to 13 residues. The germline V and J ends were trimmed by 3 bases and 7 bases, with 12 bases remaining between them. CDR3 in amino acids: CASSDWDGGEAFF. DNA of the CDR3: TGTGCCAGCAGTGACTGGGACGGGGGTGAAGCTTTCTTT.

This clonotype was found many times. The chain has TRBV12-5 and TRBJ1-5; 9 nucleotides align to TRBD1. The CDR3 runs 16 residues. Looked up from germline, CDR1 is LGHNT and CDR2 is FRNRAP. After removal of 3 bases from V and 2 bases from J, the junction contained 5 bases not matched to a gene. The CDR3 nucleotides are TGTGCTAGTGGTTTTCCCCGGACAGGGGGCAATCAGCCCCAGCATTTT. Residues: CASGFPRTGGNQPQHF.

In regard to this clonotype: Given a far larger clone just one base away, this is likely a sequencing read error. The genes are TRBV6-8 and TRBJ2-5, with TRBD2 matching over 8 bases. This CDR3 has 13 amino acids. The germline V gene encodes CDR1 MNHGY and CDR2 SAAAGT. Written as DNA, the CDR3 is TGTGTCAGCAAAATAGCGGGGCTAGAGACCCAGTACTTC. Encoded protein: CVSKIAGLETQYF.

This clonotype was observed a few times. The chain is built from TRBV4-1 and TRBJ2-2, with D hard to call. Germline loops: CDR1 MGHRA, CDR2 YSYEKL. The CDR3 length is 14 residues. Trimming took off 7 bases at V and 5 bases at J, with 14 bases between the two ends. The CDR3 loop reads CASTPREWTGELFF. In DNA, the CDR3 is TGCGCCAGCACTCCGCGCGAGTGGACCGGGGAGCTGTTTTTT.

This clonotype was observed at least ten times. This chain connects TRBV20-1 to TRBJ1-6; 7 bases line up with TRBD1. The ends lost 1 base at V and 7 bases at J; junction bases unmatched: 7. The CDR3 contains 15 residues. Germline CDR1 DFQATT, CDR2 SNEGSKA (reference sequence). The CDR3 reads CSARGTQGTNSPLHF. In nucleotides, the CDR3 is TGCAGTGCTAGAGGCACACAGGGGACAAATTCACCCCTCCACTTT.

At least ten counts were recorded for this clonotype. The genes are TRBV6-9 and TRBJ1-6, with D perhaps TRBD1 (5 bases). Germline V gene sequence: CDR1 MNHGY, CDR2 SVAAGI. This CDR3 has 15 residues. V lost 3 bases and J lost 6, with 12 bases in between. CDR3 sequence (DNA): TGTGCCAGCAGTTACTCCCGGGACGCTAATTCACCCCTCCACTTT. Residues: CASSYSRDANSPLHF.

This clonotype was seen at least ten times. The rearrangement uses TRBV2 and TRBJ1-1, with no clear D. This CDR3 is built from 13 residues. From germline, CDR1 is SNHLY and CDR2 FYNNEI. Trimming left V 1 base short and J 6 bases short, with 9 bases between. CDR3 in DNA: TGTGCCAGCAGTGAAGACAGAAAAGCTGAAGCTTTCTTT. Translation gives CASSEDRKAEAFF.

At least ten counts were recorded for this clonotype. The chain joins TRBV27 to TRBJ2-7; D might be TRBD2 (7 bases). CDR3 length equals 14 residues. CDR1 and CDR2 from the germline V gene are MNHEY and SMNVEV (reference sequence). Trimming took off 3 bases at V and 2 bases at J, with 11 bases between the two ends. The DNA for the CDR3 is TGTGCCAGCAGTTTGGGGGGGGCTACCTACGAGCAGTACTTC. This sequence encodes CASSLGGATYEQYF.

This clonotype was seen ten or more times. This sequence joins TRBV20-1 and TRBJ1-1, with 7 nucleotides matching TRBD1. The CDR3 is made up of 14 amino acids. J lost 6 bases, V lost 0 bases, and 7 bases had no gene match. Germline V lookup: CDR1 DFQATT, CDR2 SNEGSKA (reference sequence). In DNA form, the CDR3 reads TGCAGTGCTAGAGACCGCGCGACAGGGCCTGAAGCTTTCTTT. Amino acids: CSARDRATGPEAFF.

This clonotype was observed at least ten times. This sequence joins TRBV28 and TRBJ1-1; a weak D match, TRBD1 (6 bases). The CDR3 consists of 15 residues. V was shortened by 4 bases and J by 6 bases, with 18 bases between the two germline ends. Germline V gives CDR1 MDHEN, CDR2 SYDVKM. CDR3 in DNA: TGTGCCAGCAGTTCCAGAAAGGGGGTAGGACCTGAAGCTTTCTTT. It is translated as CASSSRKGVGPEAFF.

This chain links TRBV18 with TRBJ1-5; possibly TRBD1 for D (5 bases). The CDR3 has 13 amino acids. V shed 6 bases and J shed 6 bases, with 12 bases lying between them. Germline-derived CDR1 and CDR2 are KGHSH and LQKENI. The DNA of the CDR3 is TGTGCCAGCTCTGAACAGGACACTCAGCCCCAGCATTTT. It codes for CASSEQDTQPQHF.

This clonotype turned up a few times. The chain is built from TRBV27 and TRBJ2-1; 7 nucleotides match TRBD1. Germline V CDR1 and CDR2: MNHEY, SMNVEV (reference sequence). The trim removed 6 bases at V and 5 bases at J, leaving 7 bases unmatched. This CDR3 spans 14 amino acids. CDR3 in DNA: TGTGCCAGCAGCTCCCGGGACAGAGACAATGAGCAGTTCTTC. Translated, it gives CASSSRDRDNEQFF.

This clonotype was seen many times. The rearrangement joins TRBV15 to TRBJ1-4; the match to TRBD1 covers 8 bases. CDR3 size: 14 residues. Trimming took 5 bases from V and 8 from J; bases not matched to a gene: 7. Germline V CDR1 and CDR2: LNHNV, YYDKDF (reference sequence). The chain's CDR3 is CATSARTGNEKLFF. CDR3 nucleotides: TGTGCCACCAGCGCCAGGACAGGGAACGAAAAACTGTTTTTT.

This clonotype was observed many times. The chain employs TRBV20-1 and TRBJ1-1, with TRBD1 as a possible D gene (5 bases). This CDR3 is built from 13 residues. With 1 base removed from V and 4 bases from J, the gap between germline ends came to 10 bases. Per the germline V gene, CDR1 is DFQATT and CDR2 is SNEGSKA (reference sequence). Written as DNA, the CDR3 is TGCAGTGCTAGAGGGGACGGTATCACTGAAGCTTTCTTT. Protein product: CSARGDGITEAFF.

This clonotype was detected once. V is TRBV27 and J is TRBJ2-2; D is undetermined. The germline CDR1 and CDR2 sequences are MNHEY and SMNVEV (reference sequence). Trimming stripped 8 bases from V and 4 bases from J, with 8 bases between. This CDR3 spans 12 amino acids. The CDR3 coding sequence is TGTGCCAGCGGGCTCCTCACCGGGGAGCTGTTTTTT. Protein product: CASGLLTGELFF.